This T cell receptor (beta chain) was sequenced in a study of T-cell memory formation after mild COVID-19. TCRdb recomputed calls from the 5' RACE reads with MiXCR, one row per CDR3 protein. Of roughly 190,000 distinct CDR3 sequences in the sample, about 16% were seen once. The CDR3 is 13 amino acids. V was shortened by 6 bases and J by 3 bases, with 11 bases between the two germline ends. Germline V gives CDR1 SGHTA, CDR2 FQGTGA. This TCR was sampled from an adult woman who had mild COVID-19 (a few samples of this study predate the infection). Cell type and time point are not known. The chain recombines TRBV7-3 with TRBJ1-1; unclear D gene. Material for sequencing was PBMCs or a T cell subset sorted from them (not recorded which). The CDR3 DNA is TGTGCCAGCAGGAAAGGTGCCGACACTGAAGCTTTCTTT. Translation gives CASRKGADTEAFF. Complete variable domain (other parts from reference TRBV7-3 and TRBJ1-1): GAGVSQTPSNKVTEKGKYVELRCDPISGHTALYWYRQSLGQGPEFLIYFQGTGAADDSGLPNDRFFAVRPEGSVSTLKIQRTERGDSAVYLCASRKGADTEAFFGQGTRLTVV.